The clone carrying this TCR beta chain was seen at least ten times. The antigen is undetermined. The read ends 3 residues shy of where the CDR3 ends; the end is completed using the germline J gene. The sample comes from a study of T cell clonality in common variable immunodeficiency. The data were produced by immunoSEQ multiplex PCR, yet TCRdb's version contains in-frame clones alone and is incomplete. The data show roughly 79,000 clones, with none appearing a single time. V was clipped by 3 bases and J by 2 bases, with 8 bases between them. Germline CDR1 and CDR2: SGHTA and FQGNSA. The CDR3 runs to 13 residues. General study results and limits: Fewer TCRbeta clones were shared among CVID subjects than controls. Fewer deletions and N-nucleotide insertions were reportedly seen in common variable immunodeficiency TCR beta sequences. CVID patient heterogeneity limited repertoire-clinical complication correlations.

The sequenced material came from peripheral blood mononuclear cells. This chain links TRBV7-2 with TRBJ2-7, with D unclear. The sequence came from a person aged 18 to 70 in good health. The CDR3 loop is CASSFQITYEQYF. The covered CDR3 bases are TGTGCCAGCAGCTTCCAGATTACCTACGAG.